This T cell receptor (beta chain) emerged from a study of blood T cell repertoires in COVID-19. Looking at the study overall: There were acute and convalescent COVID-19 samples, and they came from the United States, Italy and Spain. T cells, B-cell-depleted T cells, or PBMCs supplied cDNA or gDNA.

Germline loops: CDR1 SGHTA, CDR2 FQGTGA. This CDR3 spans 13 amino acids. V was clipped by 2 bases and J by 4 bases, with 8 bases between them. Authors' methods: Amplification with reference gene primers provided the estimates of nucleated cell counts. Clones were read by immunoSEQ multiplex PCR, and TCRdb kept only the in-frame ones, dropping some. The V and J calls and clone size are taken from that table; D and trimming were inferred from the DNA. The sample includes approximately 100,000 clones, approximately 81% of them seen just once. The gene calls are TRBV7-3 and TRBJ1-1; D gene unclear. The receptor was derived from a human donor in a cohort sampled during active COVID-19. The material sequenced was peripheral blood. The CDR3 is CASSLWASTEAFF. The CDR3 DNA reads TGTGCCAGCAGCTTATGGGCCTCCACTGAAGCTTTCTTT. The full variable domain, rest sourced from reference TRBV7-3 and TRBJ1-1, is GAGVSQTPSNKVTEKGKYVELRCDPISGHTALYWYRQSLGQGPEFLIYFQGTGAADDSGLPNDRFFAVRPEGSVSTLKIQRTERGDSAVYLCASSLWASTEAFFGQGTRLTVV.